The 17 T cell receptor beta chains below were found in one sample sequenced in a study of PD-1 and CTLA-4 blockade in melanoma. Some clones are missing from TCRdb's copy, which holds only in-frame ones; the method was immunoSEQ multiplex PCR. This sample has 25,000 to 35,000 clones, with 70% to 90% found just once. The sample was CD8+ T cells from peripheral blood, taken before anti-PD-1 treatment. The receptors shown here come from a human donor with melanoma.

The chain is built from TRBV5-4 and TRBJ1-2; D call uncertain. CDR1 and CDR2 from the germline V gene are SGHNT and YYREEE (reference sequence). V was shortened by 0 bases and J by 4 bases, with 10 bases between the two germline ends. This CDR3 contains 14 residues. In DNA form, the CDR3 reads TGTGCCAGCAGCTTGGTGGGCGCGCGCTATGGCTACACCTTC. It encodes CASSLVGARYGYTF.

The chain employs TRBV5-1 and TRBJ1-1; D is possibly TRBD1 (5 bases). Germline lookup yields CDR1 SGHRS and CDR2 YFSETQ. The CDR3 sequence is 14 residues long. Trimming shortened V by 6 bases and J by 7 bases, and 19 bases separated the two germline ends. CDR3 in DNA: TGCGCCAGCACCGGGGGGTCCCCGGGAGGTGAAGCTTTCTTT. This encodes CASTGGSPGGEAFF. Using reference TRBV5-1 and TRBJ1-1 for the parts outside the CDR3, the full variable domain is KAGVTQTPRYLIKTRGQQVTLSCSPISGHRSVSWYQQTPGQGLQFLFEYFSETQRNKGNFPGRFSGRQFSNSRSEMNVSTLELGDSALYLCASTGGSPGGEAFFGQGTRLTVV.

The chain employs TRBV4-1 and TRBJ2-2, with D uncertain. Germline CDR1 is MGHRA and CDR2 is YSYEKL. Trimming left V 3 bases short and J 5 bases short, with 7 bases between. The CDR3 runs 13 residues. In DNA form, the CDR3 reads TGCGCCAGCAGCCAGGACCATACCGGGGAGCTGTTTTTT. Amino acid sequence: CASSQDHTGELFF.

The genes are TRBV7-2 and TRBJ2-3; tentative D call: TRBD1 (5 bases). The V end lost 10 bases, the J end lost 4 bases, and 18 bases lay between the germline ends. The CDR3 totals 14 residues. Per germline, CDR1 SGHTA and CDR2 FQGNSA. The CDR3 protein is CATTRAVPSDTQYF. The DNA of the CDR3 is TGTGCCACCACCAGGGCAGTTCCCTCAGATACGCAGTATTTT.

The gene calls are TRBV9 and TRBJ2-2; D is unresolved. V was cut by 3 bases and J by 5 bases, with 5 bases left in between. CDR3 length equals 12 residues. The germline V gene encodes CDR1 SGDLS and CDR2 YYNGEE. CDR3 amino acids: CASSEVTGELFF. Here the CDR3 DNA reads TGTGCCAGCAGCGAGGTTACCGGGGAGCTGTTTTTT.

CDR3 nucleotide sequence: TGTGCCAGCAGCCGACGGGATCTCCTCTACGAGCAGTACTTC. This gives the protein CASSRRDLLYEQYF. The rearrangement joins TRBV13 to TRBJ2-7; possibly TRBD2 for D (5 bases). Germline V lookup: CDR1 PRHDT, CDR2 FYEKMQ (reference sequence). Trimming took 5 bases from V and 3 from J, leaving 14 bases between them. The CDR3 consists of 14 residues. The full variable domain, rest sourced from reference TRBV13 and TRBJ2-7, is AAGVIQSPRHLIKEKRETATLKCYPIPRHDTVYWYQQGPGQDPQFLISFYEKMQSDKGSIPDRFSAQQFSDYHSELNMSSLELGDSALYFCASSRRDLLYEQYFGPGTRLTVT.

The chain has TRBV27 and TRBJ2-7, with TRBD1 identical over 7 bases. The CDR3 is made up of 14 amino acids. Unmatched junction bases numbered 4, after V lost 5 bases and J lost 0 bases. Per germline, CDR1 MNHEY and CDR2 SMNVEV (reference sequence). The CDR3 DNA sequence: TGTGCCAGCAGTCTCGACAGGGACTCCTACGAGCAGTACTTC. This sequence encodes CASSLDRDSYEQYF.

The chain employs TRBV7-9 and TRBJ2-2; TRBD1 matches at 7 bases. The V gene's germline CDR1 is SEHNR and CDR2 FQNEAQ (reference sequence). The V segment lost 6 bases and the J segment 2 bases; nucleotides outside the gene matches: 18. This CDR3 contains 19 residues. Here the CDR3 reads CASRPTLPKGATNTGELFF. The CDR3, as DNA: TGTGCCAGCAGACCTACCCTGCCAAAGGGGGCGACTAACACCGGGGAGCTGTTTTTT.

V gene TRBV28 combines with J gene TRBJ2-5; 13 nucleotides align to TRBD2. V lost 6 bases, J lost 5 bases, and 6 bases stayed unmatched. Germline CDR1 reads MDHEN; CDR2 reads SYDVKM. CDR3 length equals 15 residues. The CDR3 nucleotides read TGTGCCAGCAGCTTGGGGACTAGCGGGAAGGAGACCCAGTACTTC. Amino acids: CASSLGTSGKETQYF.

The V and J genes are TRBV19 and TRBJ2-7; D is ambiguous. Germline assignment: CDR1 LNHDA and CDR2 SQIVND (reference sequence). V shed 3 bases and J shed 2 bases, with 11 bases lying between them. The CDR3 sequence is 14 residues long. The CDR3 loop is CASSIRQVPYEQYF. Written as DNA, the CDR3 is TGTGCCAGTAGTATCAGGCAGGTTCCCTACGAGCAGTACTTC.

This chain uses TRBV4-1 with TRBJ1-4; D perhaps matches TRBD1 (5 bases). CDR1 MGHRA and CDR2 YSYEKL come from the germline V gene. This CDR3 has 15 residues. V was pared by 0 bases and J by 5 bases, with 10 bases between. CDR3 nucleotide sequence: TGCGCCAGCAGCCAAGATCGGGGCGCAAATGAAAAACTGTTTTTT. Its protein product is CASSQDRGANEKLFF.

The gene calls are TRBV28 and TRBJ1-2; D not certain. There are 13 residues in the CDR3. Trimming left V 5 bases short and J 5 bases short, with 12 bases between. The V gene's germline CDR1 is MDHEN and CDR2 SYDVKM. CDR3 residues: CASSPSGAYGYTF. The CDR3 nucleotides read TGTGCCAGCAGTCCCAGTGGAGCTTATGGCTACACCTTC.

The rearrangement links TRBV7-2 to TRBJ1-5; D remains unclear. The CDR3 is 13 amino acids. Trimming cost V 1 base and J 9 bases, with 10 bases left between them. Germline V gene data show CDR1 as SGHTA and CDR2 as FQGNSA. CDR3 nucleotides: TGTGCCAGCAGCTTAGTTGGGGAATGGCCCCAGCATTTT. Translating gives CASSLVGEWPQHF. Full variable domain (outside the CDR3, taken from reference TRBV7-2 and TRBJ1-5): GAGVSQSPSNKVTEKGKDVELRCDPISGHTALYWYRQSLGQGLEFLIYFQGNSAPDKSGLPSDRFSAERTGGSVSTLTIQRTQQEDSAVYLCASSLVGEWPQHFGDGTRLSIL.

This clone was seen only once. The chain combines TRBV10-2 with TRBJ2-1, with D possibly TRBD2 on 9 matching bases. V was trimmed by 9 bases and J by 2 bases, leaving 20 bases between them. The length of the CDR3 is 16 residues. From germline, CDR1 is WSHSY and CDR2 SAAADI. CDR3 nucleotides: TGCGCCAGTCAAAACCTAGCGGGACAGGCCTACAATGAGCAGTTCTTC. Amino acid sequence: CASQNLAGQAYNEQFF.

The chain carries TRBV9 and TRBJ2-7, with 8 bases identical to TRBD2. Trimming cost V 0 bases and J 1 base; bases outside gene matches: 3. The CDR3 has 15 amino acids. In germline, CDR1 is SGDLS, CDR2 YYNGEE. CDR3 sequence (DNA): TGTGCCAGCAGCGTAGAAGCGGGAGTTTCCTACGAGCAGTACTTC. This encodes CASSVEAGVSYEQYF.

The chain is built from TRBV27 and TRBJ2-1, with D perhaps TRBD2 (6 bases). The CDR3 consists of 15 residues. Trimming pared 2 bases from V and 3 bases from J, leaving 11 bases between. Germline V CDR1 and CDR2: MNHEY, SMNVEV (reference sequence). The CDR3 DNA is TGTGCCAGCAGTTTAGGTGGCGGGATCTACAATGAGCAGTTCTTC. Translated, it gives CASSLGGGIYNEQFF.

The chain recombines TRBV2 with TRBJ2-3, with 9 positions matching TRBD2. V lost 3 bases to trimming and J lost 0 bases; unmatched junction nucleotides: 1. Germline V lookup: CDR1 SNHLY, CDR2 FYNNEI. The CDR3 consists of 15 residues. CDR3 bases: TGTGCCAGCAGTGAGGGACTAGCAAGCACAGATACGCAGTATTTT. It codes for CASSEGLASTDTQYF.